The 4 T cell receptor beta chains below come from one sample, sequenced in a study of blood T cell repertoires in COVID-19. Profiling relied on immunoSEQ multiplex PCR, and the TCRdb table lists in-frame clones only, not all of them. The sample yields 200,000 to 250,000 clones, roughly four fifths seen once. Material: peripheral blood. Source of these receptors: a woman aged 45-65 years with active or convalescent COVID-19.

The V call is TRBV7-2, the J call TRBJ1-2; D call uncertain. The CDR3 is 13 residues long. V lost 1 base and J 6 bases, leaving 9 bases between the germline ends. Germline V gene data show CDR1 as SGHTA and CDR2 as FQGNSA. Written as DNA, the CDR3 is TGTGCCAGCAGCTTAGACAGACAAAATGGCTACACCTTC. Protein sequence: CASSLDRQNGYTF.

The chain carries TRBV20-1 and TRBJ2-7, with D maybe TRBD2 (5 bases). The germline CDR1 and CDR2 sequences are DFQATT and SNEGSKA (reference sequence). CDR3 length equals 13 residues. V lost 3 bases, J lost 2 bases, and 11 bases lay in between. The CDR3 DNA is TGCAGTGCTAGTCCGGACGGGACCTACGAGCAGTACGTC. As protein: CSASPDGTYEQYV.

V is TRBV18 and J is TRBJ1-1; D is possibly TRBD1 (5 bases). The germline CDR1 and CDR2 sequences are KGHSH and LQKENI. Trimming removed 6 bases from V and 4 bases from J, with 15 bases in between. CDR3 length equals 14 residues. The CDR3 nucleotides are TGTGCCAGCTCCCTTGACGCCGGGGGCACTGAAGCTTTCTTT. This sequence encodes CASSLDAGGTEAFF. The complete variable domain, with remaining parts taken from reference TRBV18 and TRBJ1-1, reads NAGVMQNPRHLVRRRGQEARLRCSPMKGHSHVYWYRQLPEEGLKFMVYLQKENIIDESGMPKERFSAEFPKEGPSILRIQQVVRGDSAAYFCASSLDAGGTEAFFGQGTRLTVV.

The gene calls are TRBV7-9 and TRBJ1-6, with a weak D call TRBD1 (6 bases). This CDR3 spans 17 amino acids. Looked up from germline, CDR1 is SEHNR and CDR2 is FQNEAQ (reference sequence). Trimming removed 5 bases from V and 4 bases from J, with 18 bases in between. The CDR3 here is CASSPRLRGNYNSPLHF. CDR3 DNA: TGTGCCAGCAGCCCCCGCCTCAGGGGAAATTATAATTCACCCCTCCACTTT.